This T cell receptor (beta chain) came from a study of CD8+CD57+ T cells in acquired aplastic anemia. The CDR3 length is 14 residues. Germline CDR1 SGHTA, CDR2 FQGTGA. Study-wide findings and caveats: Almost 30 shared CD8+ CDR3s appeared highly expressed within patients' immunodominant clones. CD8+ Simpson's diversity showed no significant patient-control difference.

As for this clonotype: The target antigen is unknown. At one boundary the junction diverges from the germline segment, which might be a read error.

The TCR beta profiling, which covered VDJ combination and CDR3 sequence, was carried out using genomic DNA as the template. TCRdb analysed the reads with MiXCR anew, one entry per CDR3 protein. Altogether 270,000 or so distinct CDR3 sequences are present, approximately 86% being singletons, with the ten largest covering over 35%. Patients selected for sequencing had displayed CD8+CD57+ cell expansion by flow cytometry. In all patients, the disease was severe acquired aplastic anemia. The clonotype comes from a human donor with aplastic anemia. The specimen sequenced was sorted CD4+, CD8+, or CD8+CD57+ T cells (not recorded which) from PBMCs. The chain joins TRBV7-3 to TRBJ2-3; 9 nucleotides line up with TRBD2. CDR3 in amino acids: CASSSAGGPATLHF. For the CDR3, the DNA is TGCGCCAGCAGCTCAGCGGGGGGTCCCGCTACGCTGCATTTT. Full variable domain (remainder filled in from reference TRBV7-3 and TRBJ2-3): GAGVSQTPSNKVTEKGKYVELRCDPISGHTALYWYRQSLGQGPEFLIYFQGTGAADDSGLPNDRFFAVRPEGSVSTLKIQRTERGDSAVYLCASSSAGGPATLHFGPGTRLTVL.